This entry lists 18 T cell receptor beta chains sequenced from one sample in a study of shared clonotypes between healthy human individuals. Repertoires were generated with immunoSEQ multiplex PCR, while TCRdb's copy carries only in-frame clones and drops some. In the table there are some 2,100,000 clones, roughly 95% of which are singletons. Sample: naive CD4+ T cells sorted from blood. Subset indicated: CD45RA+ positively selected. Every receptor here comes from a man between 18 and 29 years old in good health.

This clone was seen a few times. This same CDR3 is encoded by further DNA sequences in the sample. V gene TRBV27 combines with J gene TRBJ2-7, with D unresolved. The V end was cut by 4 bases, the J end by 0 bases, with 4 bases between. This CDR3 has 12 residues. Per germline, CDR1 MNHEY and CDR2 SMNVEV (reference sequence). CDR3 coding DNA: TGTGCCAGCAGTTCGAGCTCCTACGAGCAGTACTTC. This translates into CASSSSSYEQYF.

The rearrangement uses TRBV11-2 and TRBJ1-1; D not certain. The germline V and J ends were trimmed by 0 bases and 5 bases, with 13 bases remaining between them. Germline V gene lookup returns CDR1 SGHAT and CDR2 FQNNGV. This CDR3 is built from 15 residues. The CDR3 loop is CASSLDLGGVTEAFF. Here the CDR3 DNA reads TGTGCCAGCAGCTTAGATCTGGGTGGGGTTACTGAAGCTTTCTTT. Full variable domain (rest looked up from reference TRBV11-2 and TRBJ1-1): EAGVAQSPRYKIIEKRQSVAFWCNPISGHATLYWYQQILGQGPKLLIQFQNNGVVDDSQLPKDRFSAERLKGVDSTLKIQPAKLEDSAVYLCASSLDLGGVTEAFFGQGTRLTVV.

This chain's CDR3 is CASSLGRPREGRTYEQYF. In nucleotides, the CDR3 is TGTGCCAGCAGCTTAGGGCGGCCGCGGGAGGGAAGAACCTACGAGCAGTACTTC. The chain couples TRBV7-2 to TRBJ2-7, with 9 bases that match TRBD2. The CDR3 has 18 residues. V shed 1 base and J 2 bases; nucleotides not matched to a gene: 12. The germline CDR1 and CDR2 sequences are SGHTA and FQGNSA.

This clone was seen a handful of times. This chain connects TRBV28 to TRBJ1-6; the match to TRBD1 covers 9 bases. J gave up 8 bases and V 5 bases, and 1 base lay outside the gene matches. Per germline, CDR1 MDHEN and CDR2 SYDVKM. The CDR3 is 13 residues long. The CDR3, as DNA: TGTGCCAGCAGTACAGGGGGCCATTCACCCCTCCACTTT. Protein product: CASSTGGHSPLHF.

The chain links TRBV7-2 to TRBJ2-7, with 10 bases aligning to TRBD2. This CDR3 is 14 amino acids long. Germline V gene sequence: CDR1 SGHTA, CDR2 FQGNSA. V lost 2 bases and J lost 5; bases outside the gene matches: 3. The CDR3 here is CASSLISGRDEQYF. In nucleotides, the CDR3 is TGTGCCAGCAGCTTAATCAGCGGGAGGGACGAGCAGTACTTC.

The chain couples TRBV7-9 to TRBJ1-2, with 7 bases that match TRBD1. Germline V gene lookup returns CDR1 SEHNR and CDR2 FQNEAQ (reference sequence). The V gene end was trimmed by 5 bases and the J gene end by 7 bases; junction bases not matched to a gene: 10. The CDR3 spans 14 residues. CDR3 nucleotide sequence: TGTGCCAGCAGCGTGCAACAGGGGAGTGGTGGCTACACCTTC. It yields the protein CASSVQQGSGGYTF.

The chain uses TRBV6-1 and TRBJ1-2; D not certain. Trimming shortened V by 1 base and J by 6 bases, and 9 bases separated the two germline ends. CDR3 size: 13 residues. Germline CDR1 MNHNS, CDR2 SASEGT. CDR3 DNA sequence: TGTGCCAGCAGTGAAGGGGGTAGGGATGGCTACACCTTC. Translated, it gives CASSEGGRDGYTF.

This chain connects TRBV5-4 to TRBJ1-1; 7 bases line up with TRBD1. Germline V gene lookup returns CDR1 SGHNT and CDR2 YYREEE (reference sequence). The V segment lost 3 bases and the J segment 4 bases; nucleotides outside the gene matches: 6. The length of the CDR3 is 14 residues. CDR3: CASSSDRRLTEAFF. CDR3 in DNA: TGTGCCAGCAGCTCGGACAGGCGACTCACTGAAGCTTTCTTT.

This rearrangement joins TRBV7-2 to TRBJ1-3; D ambiguous. From germline, CDR1 is SGHTA and CDR2 FQGNSA. V lost 5 bases, J lost 3 bases, and 11 bases lay in between. The CDR3 length is 14 residues. As DNA, the CDR3 is TGTGCCAGCAGCATTGGGATAGTTGGAAACACCATATATTTT. It encodes CASSIGIVGNTIYF.

The V gene is TRBV7-9, the J gene TRBJ2-1, with TRBD2 matching over 8 bases. V gave up 3 bases and J gave up 7 bases; unmatched junction bases: 17. Germline lookup yields CDR1 SEHNR and CDR2 FQNEAQ (reference sequence). The CDR3 totals 18 residues. In nucleotides, the CDR3 is TGTGCCAGCAGCTTGAACTTTGGACTAGCCGCCACCGTTAATGAGCAGTTCTTC. This codes for CASSLNFGLAATVNEQFF. Variable domain in full (rest from reference TRBV7-9 and TRBJ2-1): DTGVSQNPRHKITKRGQNVTFRCDPISEHNRLYWYRQTLGQGPEFLTYFQNEAQLEKSRLLSDRFSAERPKGSFSTLEIQRTEQGDSAMYLCASSLNFGLAATVNEQFFGPGTRLTVL.

This chain connects TRBV5-4 to TRBJ2-2, with D hard to call. The V gene's germline CDR1 is SGHNT and CDR2 YYREEE (reference sequence). The CDR3 sequence is 15 residues long. Trimming stripped 5 bases from V and 5 bases from J, with 16 bases between. This chain's CDR3 is CASRSGQVRTGELFF. The CDR3 DNA sequence: TGTGCCAGCAGAAGTGGCCAGGTCCGAACCGGGGAGCTGTTTTTT.

The chain carries TRBV2 and TRBJ2-7, with D tentatively TRBD1 (8 bases). Germline CDR1 and CDR2: SNHLY and FYNNEI. V lost 6 bases, J lost 7 bases, and 13 bases lay in between. The CDR3 contains 12 residues. The CDR3 spells CASRTGGVEQYF. CDR3 nucleotides: TGTGCCAGCAGAACAGGGGGGGTTGAGCAGTACTTC.

Comments on this clone: A junction boundary mismatches the germline segment, possibly from a read error. The chain combines TRBV10-2 with TRBJ2-1; 12 bases fit TRBD2. The CDR3 has 14 amino acids. Germline values: CDR1 WSHSY, CDR2 SAAADI. As DNA, the CDR3 is TGCGCCAGCACCGACGGGCTAGCGGGAGGGCCAGGGATCTTC. This encodes CASTDGLAGGPGIF.

Turning to this clone: Other DNA sequences in the same sample also yield this CDR3. V is TRBV5-4 and J is TRBJ2-7; 11 nucleotides align to TRBD2. Trimming took 0 bases from V and 1 from J; bases not matched to a gene: 3. In germline, CDR1 is SGHNT, CDR2 YYREEE (reference sequence). This CDR3 comprises 16 residues. The CDR3 DNA reads TGTGCCAGCAGCTTGGGACTAGCGGGACCTTCCTACGAGCAGTACTTC. Translating it yields CASSLGLAGPSYEQYF.

The chain combines TRBV19 with TRBJ1-5; D remains ambiguous. The CDR3 totals 13 residues. Trimming left V 5 bases short and J 5 bases short, with 10 bases between. CDR1 and CDR2 from the germline V gene are LNHDA and SQIVND (reference sequence). The CDR3 protein is CASSFRRDQPQHF. CDR3 coding DNA: TGTGCCAGTAGTTTCCGGAGAGATCAGCCCCAGCATTTT.

The chain has TRBV6-1 and TRBJ1-3, with 9 bases aligning to TRBD1. The CDR3 is made up of 16 amino acids. Germline CDR1 reads MNHNS; CDR2 reads SASEGT. With 0 bases clipped from V and 4 bases from J, the junction kept 4 bases outside the gene matches. The CDR3 loop reads CASSEAGTGSGNTIYF. The CDR3 DNA follows: TGTGCCAGCAGTGAAGCCGGGACAGGGAGCGGAAACACCATATATTTT.

This clone was observed a few times. The sample contains more than one DNA sequence encoding this CDR3. The chain links TRBV30 to TRBJ1-5; TRBD1 aligns across 7 bases. Trimming cost V 3 bases and J 2 bases; bases outside gene matches: 1. The germline V gene encodes CDR1 GTSNPN and CDR2 SVGIG (reference sequence). This CDR3 spans 13 amino acids. In DNA form, the CDR3 reads TGTGCCTGGAGCACAGGGGGCAATCAGCCCCAGCATTTT. The encoded protein is CAWSTGGNQPQHF.

Only one count was recorded for this clone. In DNA, the CDR3 is TGTGCCAGCAGCTTTTTTCGGACTAGCGGAACATGGTACGAGCAGTACTTC. Protein: CASSFFRTSGTWYEQYF. The chain joins TRBV11-2 to TRBJ2-7; 10 bases agree with TRBD2. CDR1 and CDR2 (germline): SGHAT, FQNNGV. V lost 3 bases to trimming and J lost 4 bases; unmatched junction nucleotides: 12. This CDR3 region has 17 residues.